This TCR beta chain emerged from a study of sequential checkpoint blockade in melanoma. Across the study: Each arm's sequence ended with maintenance nivolumab.

Treatment defined: randomized to nivolumab then ipilimumab (arm A) or the reverse (arm B). Live CD3+CD8+ CD19− CD56− cells were sorted from PBMCs. Germline loops: CDR1 MNHNS, CDR2 SASEGT. This CDR3 is 14 amino acids long. V shed 3 bases and J shed 7 bases, with 15 bases lying between them. TCRdb's table, derived via immunoSEQ multiplex PCR, lists solely in-frame clones and lacks some. The table includes 5,000 to 5,500 clones, more than 75% detected once. Material: CD8+ T cells sorted from blood (inferred from file names), obtained from a patient given nivolumab and ipilimumab in sequence. The J gene is TRBJ1-2, the V gene TRBV6-1, with no clear D. This TCR derives from a human donor with melanoma. The CDR3 coding sequence is TGTGCCAGCAGTGAGATGGTAACCGGGGTTGGCTACACCTTC. This gives the protein CASSEMVTGVGYTF.